The next 20 T cell receptor beta chains were all read from a single sample in a study of T-cell reconstitution after alpha-beta-depleted transplantation in children. Preparing the TCRbeta library involved the use of unique molecular identifiers. TCRdb reprocessed the PCR reads with MiXCR, giving one entry per CDR3 protein. The sample records 600,000 or so distinct CDR3 sequences, under 25% being singletons. Sequenced here: PBMCs, mostly from graft donor cells, sampled 360 days after TCRalphabeta/CD19-depleted stem cell transplant. The receptors here all came from a boy younger than two who had a stem cell transplant for acute myeloid leukemia, so the T cells may come from the graft donor.

This clonotype was detected a few times. V is TRBV28 and J is TRBJ2-5; D uncertain. The CDR3 is made up of 13 amino acids. The V and J ends lost 4 bases and 1 base respectively, with 7 bases between them. Per germline, CDR1 MDHEN and CDR2 SYDVKM. CDR3 loop: CASSYHPQETQYF. The DNA of the CDR3 is TGTGCCAGCAGTTATCACCCCCAAGAGACCCAGTACTTC.

Many counts were recorded for this clonotype. The J gene is TRBJ1-1, the V gene TRBV4-2, with D possibly TRBD1 on 5 matching bases. V lost 1 base and J lost 6, with 15 bases in between. Germline loops: CDR1 LGHNA, CDR2 YNFKEQ. The CDR3 contains 15 residues. CDR3 bases: TGTGCCAGCAGCCAAGGAGAAGGGGAAATCTCTGAAGCTTTCTTT. This codes for CASSQGEGEISEAFF.

This clonotype was observed many times. The chain links TRBV7-2 to TRBJ2-7; a possible D gene is TRBD1 (6 bases). Per the germline V gene, CDR1 is SGHTA and CDR2 is FQGNSA. This CDR3 has 14 residues. V was cut by 2 bases and J by 2 bases, with 10 bases left in between. In nucleotides, the CDR3 is TGTGCCAGCAGCTTATCACAGGGTCCCTACGAGCAGTACGTC. This codes for CASSLSQGPYEQYV.

The CDR3 sequence is CSARVAGSNQPQHF. The CDR3 region has the DNA TGCAGTGCTAGAGTCGCCGGTAGCAATCAGCCCCAGCATTTT. The rearrangement links TRBV20-1 to TRBJ1-5; no reliable D call. The CDR3 covers 14 residues. V gave up 1 base and J gave up 0 bases, with 7 bases separating them. The germline V gene encodes CDR1 DFQATT and CDR2 SNEGSKA (reference sequence).

This clonotype turned up a few times. V usage is TRBV6-5 and J usage is TRBJ1-2; D is perhaps TRBD1 (6 bases). This CDR3 is 16 amino acids long. Germline V gene lookup returns CDR1 MNHEY and CDR2 SVGAGI. Deletions cut 5 bases from V and 4 bases from J, with 20 bases between. CDR3 DNA: TGTGCCAGCAGTATACCGACAGGCCAGTGGCCCTATGGCTACACCTTC. This encodes CASSIPTGQWPYGYTF.

Details on this clonotype: An end of the junction does not agree with germline; a read error may underlie this. This chain connects TRBV28 to TRBJ2-5; D is ambiguous. From germline, CDR1 is MDHEN and CDR2 SYDVKM. The CDR3 runs 11 residues. The CDR3 coding sequence is TGTGCCAGCAGGAAGGAAAAGACCGAGTACTTC. Its protein is CASRKEKTEYF.

The chain uses TRBV28 and TRBJ2-1, with D possibly being TRBD2 (5 bases). This CDR3 comprises 12 residues. CDR1 is MDHEN and CDR2 is SYDVKM in the germline V gene. Trimming removed 4 bases from V and 13 bases from J, with 14 bases in between. CDR3 DNA sequence: TGTGCCAGCAGTTATGGACTCCCTGGTCAGTTCTTC. It translates to CASSYGLPGQFF.

V usage is TRBV4-1 and J usage is TRBJ2-1; 9 positions match TRBD2. After removal of 0 bases from V and 6 bases from J, the junction contained 6 bases not matched to a gene. This CDR3 comprises 16 residues. Germline CDR1 and CDR2: MGHRA and YSYEKL. The CDR3 protein is CASSQDWAGGLNEQFF. In nucleotides, the CDR3 is TGCGCCAGCAGCCAAGATTGGGCGGGGGGGCTCAATGAGCAGTTCTTC.

This clonotype occurred many times. The genes are TRBV10-2 and TRBJ1-3, with a weak D call TRBD1 (5 bases). The CDR3 sequence is 13 residues long. V was cut by 8 bases and J by 4 bases, with 12 bases left in between. From germline, CDR1 is WSHSY and CDR2 SAAADI. CDR3 DNA: TGCGCCAGCGGGGGGTTAAAGGGAAACACCATATATTTT. Its translation: CASGGLKGNTIYF.

This clonotype was detected a few times. The V gene is TRBV4-3, the J gene TRBJ1-1; D is perhaps TRBD1 (5 bases). V lost 0 bases and J 8 bases, leaving 10 bases between the germline ends. This CDR3 has 13 residues. Germline assignment: CDR1 LGHNA and CDR2 YSLEER. CDR3: CASSQDFGDEAFF. The CDR3 DNA reads as TGCGCCAGCAGCCAAGATTTCGGGGACGAAGCTTTCTTT.

The table lists this clonotype with a few counts. The rearrangement uses TRBV7-2 and TRBJ1-6; D remains unclear. Germline assignment: CDR1 SGHTA and CDR2 FQGNSA. V gave up 1 base and J gave up 12 bases, with 16 bases separating them. The length of the CDR3 is 15 residues. CDR3 region: CASSLVGPPKEPLHF. Here the CDR3 DNA reads TGTGCCAGCAGCTTAGTTGGGCCCCCTAAGGAACCCCTCCACTTT.

The V and J genes are TRBV7-2 and TRBJ2-7; D is unclear. Trimming took off 5 bases at V and 7 bases at J, with 15 bases between the two ends. CDR1 is SGHTA and CDR2 is FQGNSA in the germline V gene. The CDR3 extends over 13 amino acids. In nucleotides, the CDR3 is TGTGCCAGCAGCGCCAGGTGGGGATGGGAGCAGTACGTC. This encodes CASSARWGWEQYV.

The chain joins TRBV12-3 or TRBV12-4 to TRBJ2-7; TRBD1 agrees at 8 bases. This CDR3 spans 14 amino acids. The V segment lost 6 bases and the J segment 2 bases; nucleotides outside the gene matches: 6. The CDR3 DNA follows: TGTGCCAGCAGGGGACAGGTGTCGACCTACGAGCAGTACTTC. This codes for CASRGQVSTYEQYF.

Ten or more counts support this clonotype. V usage is TRBV20-1 and J usage is TRBJ2-7, with D possibly TRBD2 on 5 matching bases. V was clipped by 6 bases and J by 0 bases, with 18 bases between them. CDR3 length equals 15 residues. The V gene's germline CDR1 is DFQATT and CDR2 SNEGSKA (reference sequence). CDR3 loop: CSARSGYGSSYEQYV. The CDR3 nucleotides are TGCAGTGCGAGGAGTGGGTATGGGAGCTCCTACGAGCAGTACGTC.

This sequence joins TRBV5-1 and TRBJ2-1; 8 bases map to TRBD1. CDR1 and CDR2 (germline): SGHRS, YFSETQ. With V trimmed by 4 bases and J by 6 bases, 9 bases remained unmatched. This CDR3 contains 15 residues. The CDR3, as DNA: TGCGCCAGCAGCGATCCGGGACAGGTGACCAATGAGCAGTTCTTC. It specifies CASSDPGQVTNEQFF.

The CDR3 here is CSALPGQSYNEQFF. The CDR3 DNA is TGCAGTGCTCTTCCGGGACAGTCTTACAATGAGCAGTTCTTC. The J gene is TRBJ2-1, the V gene TRBV20-1; 7 positions match TRBD1. Germline CDR1 is DFQATT and CDR2 is SNEGSKA (reference sequence). Trimming removed 5 bases from V and 4 bases from J; junction bases left unmatched: 8. The CDR3 covers 14 residues.

The V gene is TRBV27, the J gene TRBJ2-2, with 7 bases lining up with TRBD2. CDR3 length equals 15 residues. The junction had 4 bases not matched to a gene; V was cut back by 2 bases and J by 4 bases. Germline V lookup: CDR1 MNHEY, CDR2 SMNVEV (reference sequence). CDR3 sequence reads: CASSLQRGPTGELFF. The DNA of the CDR3 is TGTGCCAGCAGTTTACAGCGGGGCCCCACCGGGGAGCTGTTTTTT.

This clonotype was observed many times. The chain is built from TRBV29-1 and TRBJ2-1; tentative D call: TRBD1 (5 bases). The CDR3 loop spans 10 amino acids. Germline V gene lookup returns CDR1 SQVTM and CDR2 ANQGSEA. This chain's CDR3 is CSIRVSEQFF. DNA of the CDR3: TGCAGTATCAGGGTGAGTGAGCAGTTCTTC.

This clonotype has only a few counts. The genes are TRBV6-5 and TRBJ2-3; D not resolved. Deletions cut 2 bases from V and 2 bases from J, with 8 bases between. The germline gives CDR1 MNHEY, CDR2 SVGAGI. This CDR3 contains 14 residues. The CDR3 reads CASSYISDTDTQYF. Written as DNA, the CDR3 is TGTGCCAGCAGTTACATATCAGACACAGATACGCAGTATTTT.

The J gene is TRBJ1-2, the V gene TRBV20-1; 10 bases line up with TRBD1. V lost 4 bases, J lost 3 bases, and 8 bases stayed unmatched. Germline V gives CDR1 DFQATT, CDR2 SNEGSKA (reference sequence). The CDR3 spans 15 residues. In nucleotides, the CDR3 is TGCAGTGCTACCAGTAGAGGGACAGGGGACTATGGCTACACCTTC. It translates to CSATSRGTGDYGYTF.